Listed below are T cell receptor beta chains from one sample, sequenced in a study of blood T cells in healthy people across ages. Each CDR3 protein gets one entry after TCRdb re-called the 5' RACE reads with MiXCR. The sample holds roughly 1.9 million distinct CDR3 sequences, more than 35% seen once. The sample taken for sequencing was blood. These receptor sequences come from a human donor in good health. CDR3s include the opening cysteine and the closing phenylalanine or tryptophan. D genes are given only for firm matches. Part of the rows lack a size; the others show once, few, many or a class for expanded clones.

CDR3nt	CDR3aa	v_gene	j_gene	abundance	d_gene	len
TGTGCCAGCAGCTTAGTCCTTAGGGCCCAGTACTTC	CASSLVLRAQYF	TRBV7-2	TRBJ2-5	.	.	12
TGTGCCAGCAGCTTTGGGTATTCCTACGAGCAGTACTTC	CASSFGYSYEQYF	TRBV7-6	TRBJ2-7	few	.	13
TGTGCCAGCAGTTACGTCACAGAACCCAGGGAGACCCAGTACTTC	CASSYVTEPRETQYF	TRBV6-6	TRBJ2-5	.	.	15
TGTGCCATCAGTGAAGGCCACCCAAATCAGCCCCAGCATTTT	CAISEGHPNQPQHF	TRBV10-3	TRBJ1-5	once	.	14
TGTGCCACCAGCAGAGAAGGCAGACATACAACTAATGAAAAACTGTTTTTT	CATSREGRHTTNEKLFF	TRBV15	TRBJ1-4	.	.	17
TGTGCCTGGAGGGGAGGAGATACGCAGTATTTT	CAWRGGDTQYF	TRBV30	TRBJ2-3	.	.	11
TGTGCCAGCAGTCCAGTAGACAGGGCCCAAGAGACCCAGTACTTC	CASSPVDRAQETQYF	TRBV2	TRBJ2-5	.	TRBD1	15
TGCGCCAGCAGCATTCTAGCGGGTGGGAACTACGAGCAGTACTTC	CASSILAGGNYEQYF	TRBV5-1	TRBJ2-7	.	TRBD2	15
TGTGCCATCAGTGGGGTGGAGACTGAAGCTTTCTTT	CAISGVETEAFF	TRBV10-3	TRBJ1-1	.	.	12
TGTGCCAGCAGCTTAGTAAGGGGACAGGGGGTGCTGACCAAAAACATTCAGTACTTC	CASSLVRGQGVLTKNIQYF	TRBV7-2	TRBJ2-4	few	TRBD1	19